The T cell receptor (beta chain) described here comes from a study of cytomegalovirus exposure and HLA in healthy donors. The study's findings and limits: Presence/absence analyses supposed approximately even sequencing depth among donors.

This clone appeared a few times. As yet, its antigen is unknown. CDR3 size: 11 residues. V was cut by 3 bases and J by 7 bases, with 4 bases left in between. CDR1 and CDR2 from the germline V gene are SGDLS and YYNGEE. A multiplex PCR was run with 60 Vbeta primers and 13 Jbeta primers. Sequenced by immunoSEQ multiplex PCR; TCRdb stores in-frame clones only, minus some. The sample shows about 160,000 clones, 60% to 85% of them seen only once. This chain links TRBV9 with TRBJ2-2; D remains ambiguous. The TCR comes from a woman in her 40s in good health and CMV-seropositive. The source material was PBMCs. CDR3 coding DNA: TGTGCCAGCAGCGCAGACGGGGAGCTGTTTTTT. Translating gives CASSADGELFF.